This T cell receptor beta chain came from a study of cytomegalovirus exposure and HLA in healthy donors. Use of 60 Vbeta and 13 Jbeta primers characterized the PCR. The repertoire was sequenced with immunoSEQ multiplex PCR; TCRdb's copy has only in-frame clones and lacks some. The sample carries about 180,000 clones, about 80% recorded once. Study-wide results and limits: Among TCR beta chains, those listed as cytomegalovirus-associated numbered 164.

As regards this clone: No antigen is known for it.

V lost 4 bases and J 0 bases, leaving 14 bases between the germline ends. Germline V gene data show CDR1 as SGHRS and CDR2 as YFSETQ. This CDR3 is 15 amino acids long. The sequence came from a woman aged 50 to 60 in good health and CMV-seronegative. V usage is TRBV5-1 and J usage is TRBJ2-7; D is unclear. Sequencing was performed on PBMCs. The CDR3 nucleotides are TGCGCCAGCAGCCTCGGGTGGCAAAGCTCCTACGAGCAGTACTTC. It yields the protein CASSLGWQSSYEQYF.